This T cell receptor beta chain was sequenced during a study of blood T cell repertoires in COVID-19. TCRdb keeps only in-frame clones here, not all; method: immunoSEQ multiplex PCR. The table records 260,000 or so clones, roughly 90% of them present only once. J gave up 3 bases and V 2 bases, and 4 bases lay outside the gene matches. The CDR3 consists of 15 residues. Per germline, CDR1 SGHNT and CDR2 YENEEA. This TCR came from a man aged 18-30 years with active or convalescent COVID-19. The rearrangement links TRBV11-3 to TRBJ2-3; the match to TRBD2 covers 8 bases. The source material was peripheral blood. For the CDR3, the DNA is TGTGCCAGCAGCTTATCCAGCGGGGGTACAGATACGCAGTATTTT. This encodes CASSLSSGGTDTQYF.